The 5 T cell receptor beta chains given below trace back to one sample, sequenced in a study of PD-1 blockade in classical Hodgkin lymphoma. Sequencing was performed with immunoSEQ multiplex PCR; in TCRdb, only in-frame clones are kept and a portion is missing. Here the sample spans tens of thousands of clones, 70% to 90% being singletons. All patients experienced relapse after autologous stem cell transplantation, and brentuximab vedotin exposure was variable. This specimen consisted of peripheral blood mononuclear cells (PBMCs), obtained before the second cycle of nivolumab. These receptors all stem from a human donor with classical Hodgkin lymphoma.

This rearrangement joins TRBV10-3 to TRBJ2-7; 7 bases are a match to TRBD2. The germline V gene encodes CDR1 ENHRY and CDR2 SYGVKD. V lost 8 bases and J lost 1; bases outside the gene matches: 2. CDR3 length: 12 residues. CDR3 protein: CAIASGSYEQYF. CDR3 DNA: TGTGCCATCGCTAGCGGATCCTACGAGCAGTACTTC.

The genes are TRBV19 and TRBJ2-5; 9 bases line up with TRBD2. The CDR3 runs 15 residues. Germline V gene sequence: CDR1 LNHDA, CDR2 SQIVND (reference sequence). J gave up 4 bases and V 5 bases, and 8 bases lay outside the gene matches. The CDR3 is CASSGASGVAETQYF. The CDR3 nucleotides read TGTGCCAGTAGTGGGGCTAGCGGGGTTGCAGAGACCCAGTACTTC.

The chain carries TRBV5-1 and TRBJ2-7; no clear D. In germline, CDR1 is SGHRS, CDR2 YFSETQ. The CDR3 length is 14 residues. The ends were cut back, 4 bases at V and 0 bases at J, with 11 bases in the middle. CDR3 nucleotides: TGCGCCAGCAGCACGACGACTGGCTCCTACGAGCAGTACTTC. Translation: CASSTTTGSYEQYF.

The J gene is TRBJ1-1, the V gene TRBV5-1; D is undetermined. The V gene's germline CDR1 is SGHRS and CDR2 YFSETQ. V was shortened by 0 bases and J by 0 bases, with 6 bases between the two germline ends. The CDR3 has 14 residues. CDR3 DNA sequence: TGCGCCAGCAGCTTGGCCCCCATGAACACTGAAGCTTTCTTT. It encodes CASSLAPMNTEAFF.

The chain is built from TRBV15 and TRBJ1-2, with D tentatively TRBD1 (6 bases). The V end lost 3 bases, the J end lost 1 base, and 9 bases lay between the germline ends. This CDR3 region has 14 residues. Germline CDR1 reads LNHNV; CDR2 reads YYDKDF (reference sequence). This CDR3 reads CATSRTGINYGYTF. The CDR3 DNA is TGTGCCACCAGCAGGACAGGAATTAACTATGGCTACACCTTC.